This T cell receptor (beta chain) originates from a study of spatial heterogeneity in lung cancer. This clonotype was observed at least ten times. TCRdb re-called the 5' RACE reads through MiXCR, storing one row per CDR3 protein. The sample lists some 47,000 distinct CDR3 sequences; roughly 7% were seen once. Time point defined: sample taken at primary tumor resection. Material for sequencing was whole RNA from tumor, nontumor lung or frozen PBMC, left unsorted. The V gene's germline CDR1 is SSHAT and CDR2 FNYEAQ (reference sequence). This CDR3 has 13 amino acids. The source is a female donor with early-stage non-small cell lung cancer. The sample in question was PBMCs, obtained at surgery. This chain connects TRBV7-7 to TRBJ2-3, with D uncertain. The DNA of the CDR3 is TGTGCTAGCTCGAAGGGCAATTTAGATACGCAGTATTTT. Its protein product is CASSKGNLDTQYF.